This T cell receptor (beta chain) was found in a study of blood T cell repertoires in COVID-19. About the study: Sites across the United States, Italy and Spain contributed samples from acute and convalescent COVID-19.

Original analysis: Quantification of nucleated cells was approximated via reference gene primer amplification. Only in-frame clones appear in the TCRdb table, and some are missing; sequencing was by immunoSEQ multiplex PCR. V and J calls and clone size are as listed in that table; D and trimming were resolved from the DNA. Counted here are some 130,000 clones, about 89% occurring once; the ten biggest clones make up roughly 2.9%. This CDR3 comprises 15 residues. The V and J ends lost 7 bases and 0 bases respectively, with 16 bases between them. Germline V gene lookup returns CDR1 SNHLY and CDR2 FYNNEI.

The chain joins TRBV2 to TRBJ2-7, with D possibly being TRBD1 (6 bases). The clonotype originates from a man in his 60s with active or convalescent COVID-19. The specimen was peripheral blood. The CDR3 spells CASMRGGTSSYEQYF. CDR3 in DNA: TGTGCCAGCATGCGAGGGGGTACCAGCTCCTACGAGCAGTACTTC. The complete variable domain, with remaining parts taken from reference TRBV2 and TRBJ2-7, reads EPEVTQTPSHQVTQMGQEVILRCVPISNHLYFYWYRQILGQKVEFLVSFYNNEISEKSEIFDDQFSVERPDGSNFTLKIRSTKLEDSAMYFCASMRGGTSSYEQYFGPGTRLTVT.